These 24 T cell receptor beta chains were sequenced from one sample in a study of shared clonotypes between healthy human individuals (dated by TCRdb to about 2020). Receptor amplification or capture employed the immunoSEQ multiplex PCR assay. In TCRdb, the immuneACCESS table is reduced to in-frame sequences with V and J assigned. These tables do not hold every clone; where another copy was compared, an unresolved V gene accounts for under half, and the others remain unexplained. The sample table contains 550,000 to 700,000 clones; only one count was recorded for roughly 72% of them. Of the sample, around 1.7% falls within the top ten clones. Material: memory CD4+ T cells sorted from blood. The cell subset or site label corresponds to: CD45RA-negative fraction. These receptors came from a young woman in good health.

A remark on this clone: One junction end disagrees with the germline gene, perhaps due to a read error. The J gene is TRBJ2-2, the V gene TRBV2; perhaps TRBD1 as D (5 bases). The CDR3 totals 14 residues. Germline CDR1 SNHLY, CDR2 FYNNEI. This CDR3 is CASREDSQTGELFF. The CDR3 bases are TGTGCCAGCAGGGAAGACAGCCAAACCGGGGAGCTGTTTTTT. The full variable domain, in which reference TRBV2 and TRBJ2-2 provide the parts outside the CDR3, is EPEVTQTPSHQVTQMGQEVILRCVPISNHLYFYWYRQILGQKVEFLVSFYNNEISEKSEIFDDQFSVERPDGSNFTLKIRSTKLEDSAMYFCASREDSQTGELFFGEGSRLTVL.

V is TRBV7-3 and J is TRBJ2-5; TRBD2 matches 12 bases. The CDR3 contains 17 residues. The V gene end was trimmed by 2 bases and the J gene end by 4 bases; junction bases not matched to a gene: 8. From germline, CDR1 is SGHTA and CDR2 FQGTGA. This CDR3 is CASSLGSSGRGTETQYF. The CDR3 coding sequence is TGTGCCAGCAGCTTAGGGTCTAGCGGGAGGGGTACAGAGACCCAGTACTTC. The entire variable domain, with the rest obtained from reference TRBV7-3 and TRBJ2-5, is as follows: GAGVSQTPSNKVTEKGKYVELRCDPISGHTALYWYRQSLGQGPEFLIYFQGTGAADDSGLPNDRFFAVRPEGSVSTLKIQRTERGDSAVYLCASSLGSSGRGTETQYFGPGTRLLVL.

The V call is TRBV20-1, the J call TRBJ1-4; tentative D call: TRBD1 (6 bases). CDR3 length equals 11 residues. CDR1 and CDR2 (germline): DFQATT, SNEGSKA (reference sequence). Trimming removed 7 bases from V and 5 bases from J, with 8 bases in between. The chain's CDR3 is CSGTVNEKLFF. The DNA of the CDR3 is TGCAGTGGGACAGTCAATGAAAAACTGTTTTTT.

This rearrangement joins TRBV7-2 to TRBJ2-1; the D gene is possibly TRBD2 (6 bases). There are 15 residues in the CDR3. Germline V gene lookup returns CDR1 SGHTA and CDR2 FQGNSA. V was trimmed by 5 bases and J by 3 bases, leaving 14 bases between them. CDR3 amino acids: CASSLSSAFYNEQFF. The CDR3 DNA is TGTGCCAGCAGCCTCTCTAGCGCTTTCTACAATGAGCAGTTCTTC.

Of note for this clone: The germline gene is not matched at one end of the junction; a read error may be the cause. The chain uses TRBV25-1 and TRBJ2-7; 10 nucleotides agree with TRBD1. This CDR3 contains 13 residues. The V gene's germline CDR1 is MGHDK and CDR2 SYGVNS. CDR3 amino acids: CASTATGGYGQYF. As DNA, the CDR3 is TGTGCCAGCACCGCGACAGGGGGCTACGGGCAGTACTTC.

The CDR3 DNA sequence: TGCGCCAGCAGCTTGGCCGGGTCAGGGCCACGGAATGAGCAGTTCTTC. Its translation is CASSLAGSGPRNEQFF. The V call is TRBV5-1, the J call TRBJ2-1, with TRBD1 as a possible D gene (5 bases). The CDR3 length is 16 residues. The germline V gene encodes CDR1 SGHRS and CDR2 YFSETQ. V was pared by 0 bases and J by 7 bases, with 17 bases between.

In its sample, this clone was seen a few times. The CDR3 sequence: CASSFNRAGTGELFF. The CDR3 DNA reads TGTGCCAGCAGTTTCAACAGGGCGGGCACCGGGGAGCTGTTTTTT. This sequence joins TRBV27 and TRBJ2-2; D is possibly TRBD1 (6 bases). Germline-derived CDR1 and CDR2 are MNHEY and SMNVEV (reference sequence). The CDR3 extends over 15 amino acids. V was trimmed by 3 bases and J by 4 bases, leaving 12 bases between them.

V usage is TRBV7-2 and J usage is TRBJ1-3, with TRBD1 matching 10 bases. The CDR3 extends over 15 amino acids. CDR1 SGHTA and CDR2 FQGNSA come from the germline V gene. The V gene end was trimmed by 6 bases and the J gene end by 4 bases; junction bases not matched to a gene: 6. This chain's CDR3 is CASRLTGGSGNTIYF. CDR3 bases: TGTGCCAGCAGGTTGACAGGGGGCTCGGGAAACACCATATATTTT.

The chain has TRBV15 and TRBJ1-4, with D possibly being TRBD1 (5 bases). V gave up 9 bases and J gave up 4 bases, with 15 bases separating them. This CDR3 has 14 residues. CDR1 is LNHNV, CDR2 YYDKDF, per germline (reference sequence). The CDR3 here is CATSLQGFNEKLFF. CDR3 DNA: TGTGCCACGAGTTTGCAGGGCTTTAATGAAAAACTGTTTTTT.

This clone was seen only a few times. V and J are TRBV29-1 and TRBJ2-3; 7 nucleotides agree with TRBD2. The CDR3 is 13 amino acids. The germline gives CDR1 SQVTM, CDR2 ANQGSEA. V was clipped by 4 bases and J by 4 bases; unmatched bases: 5. CDR3 protein: CSVVGGSSDTQYF. The DNA for the CDR3 is TGCAGCGTTGTTGGCGGGAGTTCAGATACGCAGTATTTT.

The rearrangement uses TRBV19 and TRBJ2-1, with 9 bases fitting TRBD2. Trimming cost V 5 bases and J 9 bases; bases outside gene matches: 8. There are 14 residues in the CDR3. Germline V gene lookup returns CDR1 LNHDA and CDR2 SQIVND (reference sequence). CDR3 nucleotide sequence: TGTGCCAGTAGTTTGCGGCGGGAGGGATCTGAGCAGTTCTTC. Residues: CASSLRREGSEQFF. Supplemented by reference TRBV19 and TRBJ2-1, the full variable domain reads DGGITQSPKYLFRKEGQNVTLSCEQNLNHDAMYWYRQDPGQGLRLIYYSQIVNDFQKGDIAEGYSVSREKKESFPLTVTSAQKNPTAFYLCASSLRREGSEQFFGPGTRLTVL.

The chain uses TRBV6-1 and TRBJ1-2; no definite D call. Trimming removed 8 bases from V and 5 bases from J, with 6 bases in between. This CDR3 is built from 10 residues. Germline CDR1 reads MNHNS; CDR2 reads SASEGT. In DNA, the CDR3 is TGTGCCAGCGGTTTATATGGCTACACCTTC. It is translated as CASGLYGYTF.

A note on this clone: This sample also contains other DNA sequences that code for the same CDR3. V is TRBV5-1 and J is TRBJ2-1, with 7 bases identical to TRBD2. Germline trimming cut 4 bases from V and 0 bases from J; bases unmatched to any gene: 4. Looked up from germline, CDR1 is SGHRS and CDR2 is YFSETQ. There are 15 residues in the CDR3. The CDR3 is CASSASSGSYNEQFF. Here the CDR3 DNA reads TGCGCCAGCAGCGCCTCTAGCGGCTCCTACAATGAGCAGTTCTTC.

The chain links TRBV7-9 to TRBJ2-2; D is ambiguous. The germline V gene has CDR1 SEHNR and CDR2 FQNEAQ (reference sequence). V shed 2 bases and J shed 8 bases, with 9 bases lying between them. The CDR3 loop spans 13 amino acids. The CDR3 bases are TGTGCCAGCAGCTTAATAGGTATTGGGGAGCTGTTTTTT. Its translation: CASSLIGIGELFF.

This clone was seen more than once but under ten times. V gene TRBV2 combines with J gene TRBJ1-5; perhaps TRBD1 as D (6 bases). The germline V gene encodes CDR1 SNHLY and CDR2 FYNNEI. The CDR3 is 13 amino acids. V lost 8 bases and J lost 0, with 8 bases in between. The CDR3 spells CASRTDSNQPQHF. As DNA, the CDR3 is TGTGCCAGCCGGACAGATAGCAATCAGCCCCAGCATTTT.

In the case of this clone: At one boundary the junction diverges from the germline segment, which might be a read error. J is TRBJ2-7 and V is TRBV28; 7 bases map to TRBD2. CDR1 is MDHEN, CDR2 SYDVKM, per germline. This CDR3 has 15 amino acids. The CDR3 DNA reads as TGTGCCAGCAGTCCCGCCCTCTGGGAGGGCCGCGCCCCTCACTTC. Protein: CASSPALWEGRAPHF. Variable domain in full (rest from reference TRBV28 and TRBJ2-7): DVKVTQSSRYLVKRTGEKVFLECVQDMDHENMFWYRQDPGLGLRLIYFSYDVKMKEKGDIPEGYSVSREKKERFSLILESASTNQTSMYLCASSPALWEGRAPHFGPGTRLTVT.

The gene calls are TRBV5-1 and TRBJ2-7; TRBD2 is a possible D gene (6 bases). Germline V gene data show CDR1 as SGHRS and CDR2 as YFSETQ. CDR3 length equals 13 residues. Trimming shortened V by 2 bases and J by 5 bases, and 11 bases separated the two germline ends. The CDR3 reads CASSFREADEQYF. Written as DNA, the CDR3 is TGCGCCAGCAGCTTCAGGGAGGCGGACGAGCAGTACTTC. Variable domain in full (rest from reference TRBV5-1 and TRBJ2-7): KAGVTQTPRYLIKTRGQQVTLSCSPISGHRSVSWYQQTPGQGLQFLFEYFSETQRNKGNFPGRFSGRQFSNSRSEMNVSTLELGDSALYLCASSFREADEQYFGPGTRLTVT.

This clone has a count of ten or more. The CDR3 nucleotides read TGTGCCAGCAGCGAAGAAACAGGTTTCCTCTACGAGCAGTACTTC. Translation gives CASSEETGFLYEQYF. This rearrangement joins TRBV5-5 to TRBJ2-7; the D gene is possibly TRBD1 (5 bases). The CDR3 runs to 15 residues. Between the trimmed V and J ends, which lost 4 bases and 3 bases, there was a span of 17 bases. CDR1 is SGHKS, CDR2 YYEKEE, per germline (reference sequence).

The rearrangement joins TRBV4-1 to TRBJ2-5, with unresolved D. CDR3 length equals 13 residues. The V end lost 1 base, the J end lost 4 bases, and 7 bases lay between the germline ends. The germline V gene has CDR1 MGHRA and CDR2 YSYEKL. CDR3 loop: CASSQGVRETQYF. As DNA, the CDR3 is TGCGCCAGCAGCCAAGGGGTGAGAGAGACCCAGTACTTC.

The chain carries TRBV19 and TRBJ2-3; unclear D gene. Germline-derived CDR1 and CDR2 are LNHDA and SQIVND (reference sequence). This CDR3 is 14 amino acids long. Deletions cut 5 bases from V and 6 bases from J, with 15 bases between. This chain's CDR3 is CASSEGQARDTQYF. The CDR3 DNA reads TGTGCCAGTAGTGAAGGGCAGGCCCGCGATACGCAGTATTTT.

At least ten counts were recorded for this clone. The J gene is TRBJ1-4, the V gene TRBV29-1; a possible D gene is TRBD1 (5 bases). CDR1 SQVTM and CDR2 ANQGSEA come from the germline V gene. The germline V and J ends were trimmed by 4 bases and 0 bases, with 12 bases remaining between them. This CDR3 is 15 amino acids long. The chain's CDR3 is CSVVFWGATNEKLFF. In DNA form, the CDR3 reads TGCAGCGTTGTATTCTGGGGCGCAACTAATGAAAAACTGTTTTTT.

This clone was picked up many times. The V and J genes are TRBV7-8 and TRBJ2-1, with 13 bases identical to TRBD2. Germline V gives CDR1 SGHVS, CDR2 FQNEAQ. Unmatched junction bases numbered 8, after V lost 5 bases and J lost 7 bases. This CDR3 is built from 16 residues. The DNA of the CDR3 is TGTGCCAGCAGCCCGAACGGACTAGCGGGAGCGAATGAGCAGTTCTTC. Translating it yields CASSPNGLAGANEQFF.

The rearrangement joins TRBV7-9 to TRBJ1-5; possible D gene TRBD1, 6 bases. The CDR3 extends over 15 amino acids. Germline V gene lookup returns CDR1 SEHNR and CDR2 FQNEAQ (reference sequence). The ends were cut back, 5 bases at V and 0 bases at J, with 11 bases in the middle. CDR3 in amino acids: CASSTGHSSNQPQHF. CDR3 nucleotides: TGTGCCAGCAGCACAGGGCACAGTAGCAATCAGCCCCAGCATTTT.

This rearrangement joins TRBV28 to TRBJ2-6; weak D call: TRBD1 (6 bases). Deletions cut 1 base from V and 2 bases from J, with 15 bases between. CDR1 is MDHEN, CDR2 SYDVKM, per germline. This CDR3 is 18 amino acids long. For the CDR3, the DNA is TGTGCCAGCAGTTTATATGGGGGCGGTCCACCTGGGGCCAACGTCCTGACTTTC. Translating it yields CASSLYGGGPPGANVLTF.